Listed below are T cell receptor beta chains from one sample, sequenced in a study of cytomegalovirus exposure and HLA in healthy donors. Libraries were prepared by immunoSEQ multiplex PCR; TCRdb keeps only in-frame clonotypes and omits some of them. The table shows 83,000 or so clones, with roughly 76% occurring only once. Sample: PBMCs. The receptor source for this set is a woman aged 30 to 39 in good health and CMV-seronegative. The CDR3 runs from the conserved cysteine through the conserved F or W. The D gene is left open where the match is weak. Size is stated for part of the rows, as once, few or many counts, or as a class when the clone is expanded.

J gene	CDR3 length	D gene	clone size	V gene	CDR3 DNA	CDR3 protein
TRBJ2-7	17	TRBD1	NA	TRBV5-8	TGTGCCAGCAGCTTGGTGTTCAGTAACAGGGGGTTCGACGAGCAGTACTTC	CASSLVFSNRGFDEQYF
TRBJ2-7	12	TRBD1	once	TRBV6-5	TGTGCCAGCAATAGACAGGGCAGGGAGCAGTACTTC	CASNRQGREQYF
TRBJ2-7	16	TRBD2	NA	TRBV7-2	TGTGCCAGCAGCTTAGGTCTAGCGGGGGGAACCCACGAGCAGTACTTC	CASSLGLAGGTHEQYF
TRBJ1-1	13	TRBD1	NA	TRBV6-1	TGTGCCAGCAGTGCGATCCGGGACAGGGTAGCTTTCTTT	CASSAIRDRVAFF
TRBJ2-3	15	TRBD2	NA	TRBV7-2	TGTGCCAGCAGCCCGGGACTAGGCCCCGAGGATACGCAGTATTTT	CASSPGLGPEDTQYF
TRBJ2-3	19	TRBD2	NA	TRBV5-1	TGCGCCAGCAGCTTGTTCGGGACAGGGACTAGCGGGGGCACAGATACGCAGTATTTT	CASSLFGTGTSGGTDTQYF
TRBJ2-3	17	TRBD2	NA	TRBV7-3	TGTGCCAGCAGCTTAAAGGGACTAGCGGGAGTGGCAGATACGCAGTATTTT	CASSLKGLAGVADTQYF
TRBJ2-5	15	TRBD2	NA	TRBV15	TGTGCCACCAGGACGAGTGCGGGAGGAGGGGAGACCCAGTACTTC	CATRTSAGGGETQYF
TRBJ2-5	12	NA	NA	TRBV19	TGTGCCAGTAGTAGCGGCGAAGAGACCCAGTACTTC	CASSSGEETQYF
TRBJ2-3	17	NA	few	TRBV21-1	TGTGCCAGCAGCAAAAGAGGGACAGGGGGAGGTACAGATACGCAGTATTTT	CASSKRGTGGGTDTQYF
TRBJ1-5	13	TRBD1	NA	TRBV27	TGTGCCAGCAGATCGACAGGGGCCTCAGCCCAGCATTTT	CASRSTGASAQHF
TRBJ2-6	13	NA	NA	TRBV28	TGTGCCAGCGGAGTCTCTGGGGCCAACGTCCTGACTTTC	CASGVSGANVLTF
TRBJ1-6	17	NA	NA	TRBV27	TGTGCCAGCAGCCCGCTAGGGATAGGCAGGGATAATTCACCCCTCCACTTT	CASSPLGIGRDNSPLHF
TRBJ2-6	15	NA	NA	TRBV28	TGTGCCAGCAGTCCGCTATCGGGTAAAATCAACGTCCTGACTTTC	CASSPLSGKINVLTF
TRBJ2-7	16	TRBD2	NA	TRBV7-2	TGTGCCAGCAGCACCCCGGGACTAGCGGGAAAGTACGAGCAGTACTTC	CASSTPGLAGKYEQYF
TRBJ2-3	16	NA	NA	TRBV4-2	TGTGCCAGCAGCTCTGAAGCTCGGAGGGTTTCAGATACGCAGTATTTT	CASSSEARRVSDTQYF
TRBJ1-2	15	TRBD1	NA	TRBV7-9	TGTGCCAGCAGCCCGACAGGGGGGGCCACCTATGGCTACACCTTC	CASSPTGGATYGYTF
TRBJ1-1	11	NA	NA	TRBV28	TGTGCCAGCCGCGGAAGGCCTGAAGCTTTCTTT	CASRGRPEAFF
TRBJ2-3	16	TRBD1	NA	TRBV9	TGTGCCAGCAGCGTCGCCGGGACAGGGTTCGCAGATACGCAGTATTTT	CASSVAGTGFADTQYF
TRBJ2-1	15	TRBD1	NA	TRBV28	TGTGCCAGCAGCTCTCCGGGACAGGGCTACAATGAGCAGTTCTTC	CASSSPGQGYNEQFF
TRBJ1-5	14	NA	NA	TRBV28	TGTGCCAGCAGTTTAAGACAGGGCAATCAGCCCCAGCATTTT	CASSLRQGNQPQHF
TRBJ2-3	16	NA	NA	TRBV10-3	TGTGCCATCAGTGTAGGGGGGGGCCCGAGCACAGATACGCAGTATTTT	CAISVGGGPSTDTQYF
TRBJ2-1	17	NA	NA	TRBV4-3	TGCGCCAGCAGCCAACAACCGCGGACAGTATGGGTCGATGAGCAGTTCTTC	CASSQQPRTVWVDEQFF
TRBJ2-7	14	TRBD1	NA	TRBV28	TGTGCCAGCAGTGGGACAGGGGGTACCTACGAGCAGTACTTC	CASSGTGGTYEQYF
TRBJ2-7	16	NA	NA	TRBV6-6	TGTGCCAGCAGTTACTCTGGACGTAAAGGGGGACACGAGCAGTACTTC	CASSYSGRKGGHEQYF
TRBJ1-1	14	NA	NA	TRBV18	TGTGCCAGCTCACCTCCGGACAGGAACACTGAAGCTTTCTTT	CASSPPDRNTEAFF
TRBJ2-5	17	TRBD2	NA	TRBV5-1	TGCGCCAGCAGTTACTTCCACCTAGCGGGAGGCCAAGAGACCCAGTACTTC	CASSYFHLAGGQETQYF
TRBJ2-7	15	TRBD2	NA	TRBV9	TGTGCCAGCAGCGCAGTAGCGGGAGGGCCCTACGAGCAGTACTTC	CASSAVAGGPYEQYF
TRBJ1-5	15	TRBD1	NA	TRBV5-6	TGTGCCAGCAGCCCTTCGGCACAGGGGAATCAGCCCCAGCATTTT	CASSPSAQGNQPQHF
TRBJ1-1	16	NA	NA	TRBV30	TGTGCCTGGTACCCCGGACAGCCCGGGGGGGACACTGAAGCTTTCTTT	CAWYPGQPGGDTEAFF
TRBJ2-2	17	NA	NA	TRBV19	TGTGCCAGTAGTATAGGATTGACAGGAAAGAACACCGGGGAGCTGTTTTTT	CASSIGLTGKNTGELFF
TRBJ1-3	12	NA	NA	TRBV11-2	TGTGCCAGCGGGCAGGGGGGAAACACCATATATTTT	CASGQGGNTIYF
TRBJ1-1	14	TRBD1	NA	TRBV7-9	TGTGCCAGCAACAACAGGGGCGCGAACACTGAAGCTTTCTTT	CASNNRGANTEAFF
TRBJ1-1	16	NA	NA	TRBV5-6	TGTGCCAGCAGCTTGGAGGCGGCGGGGGGGGCCGGTGAAGCTTTCTTT	CASSLEAAGGAGEAFF
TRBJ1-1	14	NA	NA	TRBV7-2	TGTGCCAGCAGCTTAGAACCAGGGCGGACTGAAGCTTTCTTT	CASSLEPGRTEAFF
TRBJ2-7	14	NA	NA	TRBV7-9	TGTGCCAGCAGTCCTAGGGACACAGCCTACGAGCAGTACTTC	CASSPRDTAYEQYF
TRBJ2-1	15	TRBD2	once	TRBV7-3	TGTGCCAGCAGCTCCACCCCACCCCGACTAGCGGGAGTTATCTTC	CASSSTPPRLAGVIF
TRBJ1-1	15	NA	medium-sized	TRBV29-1	TGCAGCGTTGAAGGAGGATTAGTGGTGAACACTGAAGCTTTCTTT	CSVEGGLVVNTEAFF
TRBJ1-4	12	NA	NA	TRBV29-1	TGCAGCGTTGGGACTCTCAATGAAAAACTGTTTTTT	CSVGTLNEKLFF